This T cell receptor beta chain was profiled in a study of post-analysis software for immune sequencing data. About the research overall: Multiple sclerosis in the patients followed relapsing-remitting, secondary progressive and progressive-relapsing courses. Study-level findings and limits: When patients were compared with controls, four or five TRBV segments were more frequent, TRBV5-6, TRBV5-1 and TRBV20-1 among them. By F measure, strong co-clustering occurred among samples prepared in the same batch.

About this clonotype: Antigen unknown. Germline and junction disagree at one end, which may indicate a read error.

Unique molecular identifiers were built into the TCR beta cDNA libraries. Input of about 0.95 to 10 million T cells yielded 450,000 to 550,000 cDNA molecules. TCRdb recomputed calls from the PCR reads with MiXCR, one row per CDR3 protein. This sample has 740,000 or so distinct CDR3 sequences, with roughly 50% found just once. The CDR3 covers 12 residues. Germline-derived CDR1 and CDR2 are MDHEN and SYDVKM. V and J are TRBV28 and TRBJ1-2; no firm D call. This clonotype was sampled from a girl under 18 with multiple sclerosis. The sample taken for sequencing was blood. The CDR3 bases are TGTGCCGGCAGTTTGGGAGGGTATGGCTACACCTTC. It translates to CAGSLGGYGYTF.